The clone carrying this T cell receptor beta chain was counted only a few times. 13 Jbeta primers and 60 Vbeta primers were used for the PCR. Authors' data handling: Around 10 million of the 60 million to 90 million unique TCR beta chains counted in a later analysis were shared. Clones were read by immunoSEQ multiplex PCR, and TCRdb kept only the in-frame ones, dropping some. V and J calls and clone size are as listed in that table; D and trimming were resolved from the DNA. The sample holds 120,000 or so clones; roughly 10% are singletons and the top ten take approximately 4.5%. The record originates from a study of cytomegalovirus exposure and HLA in healthy donors. V shed 7 bases and J shed 0 bases, with 12 bases lying between them. Germline assignment: CDR1 SNHLY and CDR2 FYNNEI. This CDR3 is built from 14 residues.

This TCR came from a woman aged 18-30 years in good health and CMV-seropositive. The sample comprised PBMCs. V gene TRBV2 combines with J gene TRBJ2-5; D not resolved. The DNA of the CDR3 is TGTGCCAGCATCCCAAGTCGGTACCAAGAGACCCAGTACTTC. Protein product: CASIPSRYQETQYF.